These 30 T cell receptor beta chains were all obtained from the same sample, sequenced in a study of blood T cell repertoires in COVID-19. The assay was immunoSEQ multiplex PCR, and TCRdb's table has in-frame clones only and misses some. The data contain 110,000 or so clones, more than 65% of them singletons. Specimen: peripheral blood. These receptors all come from a man aged 45-65 years with acute or convalescent COVID-19.

The chain joins TRBV5-8 to TRBJ2-2; possibly TRBD2 for D (6 bases). Germline V gene lookup returns CDR1 SGHTS and CDR2 YDEGEE. CDR3 size: 15 residues. The V gene lost 5 bases and the J gene lost 5 bases, with 16 bases spanning the gap. The CDR3 spells CASREPGRKTGELFF. DNA of the CDR3: TGTGCCAGCAGAGAACCAGGGAGGAAGACCGGGGAGCTGTTTTTT. The complete variable domain, with remaining parts taken from reference TRBV5-8 and TRBJ2-2, reads EAGVTQSPTHLIKTRGQQATLRCSPISGHTSVYWYQQALGLGLQFLLWYDEGEERNRGNFPPRFSGRQFPNYSSELNVNALELEDSALYLCASREPGRKTGELFFGEGSRLTVL.

The J gene is TRBJ2-1, the V gene TRBV9; 8 nucleotides match TRBD2. The CDR3 consists of 15 residues. The germline V gene has CDR1 SGDLS and CDR2 YYNGEE. V shed 3 bases, J shed 0 bases, and the junction held 2 bases outside the gene matches. CDR3 nucleotide sequence: TGTGCCAGCAGCGCCGGGACTAGCTCCTACAATGAGCAGTTCTTC. The encoded protein is CASSAGTSSYNEQFF.

The chain links TRBV5-4 to TRBJ2-2; 9 bases line up with TRBD1. The CDR3 has 13 amino acids. The V segment lost 10 bases and the J segment 5 bases; nucleotides outside the gene matches: 6. The germline V gene has CDR1 SGHNT and CDR2 YYREEE (reference sequence). CDR3 loop: CASQTGGTGELFF. DNA of the CDR3: TGTGCCTCTCAGACAGGGGGAACCGGGGAGCTGTTTTTT.

The count of this clone is one. The rearrangement uses TRBV5-1 and TRBJ2-1, with no clear D. V was shortened by 3 bases and J by 8 bases, with 18 bases between the two germline ends. In germline, CDR1 is SGHRS, CDR2 YFSETQ. The CDR3 extends over 15 amino acids. Here the CDR3 reads CASSSDVRVIDEQFF. The CDR3 nucleotides read TGCGCCAGCAGCTCTGACGTTCGGGTTATCGATGAGCAGTTCTTC.

This chain connects TRBV27 to TRBJ1-2, with TRBD1 identical over 9 bases. With V trimmed by 5 bases and J by 8 bases, 12 bases remained unmatched. Germline-derived CDR1 and CDR2 are MNHEY and SMNVEV (reference sequence). CDR3 size: 15 residues. The CDR3 DNA sequence: TGTGCCAGCAGTGCCCAGACAGGGGGAGGTAACGGCTACACCTTC. As protein: CASSAQTGGGNGYTF.

The rearrangement joins TRBV5-1 to TRBJ1-1; a weak D match, TRBD1 (5 bases). Germline V gene data show CDR1 as SGHRS and CDR2 as YFSETQ. The CDR3 has 15 residues. V gave up 5 bases and J gave up 7 bases, with 21 bases separating them. CDR3 sequence (DNA): TGCGCCAGCAGACGAGGCCAGGGCGGGGGATTTGAAGCTTTCTTT. Translation gives CASRRGQGGGFEAFF.

The rearrangement links TRBV5-6 to TRBJ1-2; maybe TRBD1 (5 bases). Trimming took off 4 bases at V and 3 bases at J, with 13 bases between the two ends. The CDR3 loop spans 14 amino acids. Per germline, CDR1 SGHDT and CDR2 YYEEEE. The CDR3 loop reads CASSPTANDYGYTF. CDR3 in DNA: TGTGCCAGCAGCCCGACAGCGAATGACTATGGCTACACCTTC.

The rearrangement uses TRBV2 and TRBJ2-6, with TRBD1 matching 9 bases. The junction had 0 bases not matched to a gene; V was cut back by 3 bases and J by 0 bases. Germline values: CDR1 SNHLY, CDR2 FYNNEI. The CDR3 is made up of 16 amino acids. CDR3 nucleotides: TGTGCCAGCAGTGAGGACAGGGGCTCTGGGGCCAACGTCCTGACTTTC. As protein: CASSEDRGSGANVLTF.

The genes are TRBV5-1 and TRBJ2-2; TRBD2 agrees at 8 bases. The CDR3 is made up of 15 amino acids. J gave up 7 bases and V 5 bases, and 10 bases lay outside the gene matches. CDR1 SGHRS and CDR2 YFSETQ come from the germline V gene. CDR3 nucleotides: TGCGCCAGCAGACATCCGGGAGGGTCGAACGGGGAGCTGTTTTTT. Translating it yields CASRHPGGSNGELFF.

The chain joins TRBV5-1 to TRBJ2-3; 7 nucleotides match TRBD1. The germline gives CDR1 SGHRS, CDR2 YFSETQ. The junction had 6 bases not matched to a gene; V was cut back by 4 bases and J by 4 bases. The CDR3 is made up of 14 amino acids. CDR3 sequence: CASSRGQVPDTQYF. In nucleotides, the CDR3 is TGCGCCAGCAGCAGAGGACAGGTTCCAGATACGCAGTATTTT.

The chain employs TRBV11-3 and TRBJ2-4; 10 bases fit TRBD1. With V trimmed by 0 bases and J by 9 bases, 8 bases remained unmatched. This CDR3 is 16 amino acids long. The germline CDR1 and CDR2 sequences are SGHNT and YENEEA. The CDR3, as DNA: TGTGCCAGCAGCTTAGATCTTGGGACAGGGGAACCCATTCAGTACTTC. Its protein product is CASSLDLGTGEPIQYF.

The chain links TRBV5-5 to TRBJ2-1; 14 bases fit TRBD2. The CDR3 consists of 15 residues. CDR1 is SGHKS, CDR2 YYEKEE, per germline (reference sequence). V shed 4 bases and J 7 bases; nucleotides not matched to a gene: 4. CDR3 nucleotide sequence: TGTGCCAGCAGCCCGGGACTAGCGGGGGCAAATGAGCAGTTCTTC. Translated, it gives CASSPGLAGANEQFF.

The chain combines TRBV21-1 with TRBJ1-2; the table calls TRBD1, which could not be checked here. TRBV21-1 is noted as a pseudogene. This CDR3 has 14 amino acids. CDR3 DNA: TGTGCCAGCAGGGACACAGGGGGCAACTATGGCTACACCTTC. Its translation is CASRDTGGNYGYTF.

In this sample, this clone turned up a few times. The gene calls are TRBV7-8 and TRBJ1-1; the D is unclear. The CDR3 is 16 residues long. The V end was cut by 7 bases, the J end by 5 bases, with 23 bases between. Germline loops: CDR1 SGHVS, CDR2 FQNEAQ. CDR3 sequence reads: CASTNMGSGGGTEAFF. CDR3 sequence (DNA): TGTGCCAGCACCAATATGGGGAGCGGAGGAGGGACTGAAGCTTTCTTT.

The CDR3 DNA reads TGTGCCAGCAGAGTTTTTGGTCAGAGCAATCAGCCCCAGCATTTT. This codes for CASRVFGQSNQPQHF. The chain has TRBV6-5 and TRBJ1-5; D is ambiguous. This CDR3 comprises 15 residues. V gave up 6 bases and J gave up 1 base, with 13 bases separating them. The V gene's germline CDR1 is MNHEY and CDR2 SVGAGI.

This chain joins TRBV18 and TRBJ1-5, with D possibly TRBD1 on 6 matching bases. V shed 6 bases and J shed 3 bases, with 9 bases lying between them. The V gene's germline CDR1 is KGHSH and CDR2 LQKENI. This CDR3 contains 13 residues. CDR3 sequence reads: CASSRTDNQPQHF. In DNA, the CDR3 is TGTGCCAGCTCGCGGACAGACAATCAGCCCCAGCATTTT.

The genes are TRBV7-9 and TRBJ2-5; weak D call: TRBD1 (5 bases). The CDR3 extends over 14 amino acids. Germline V gene data show CDR1 as SEHNR and CDR2 as FQNEAQ (reference sequence). The V end was cut by 6 bases, the J end by 5 bases, with 16 bases between. The CDR3 sequence is CASSPPTGDETQYF. As DNA, the CDR3 is TGTGCCAGCAGTCCTCCCACAGGAGATGAGACCCAGTACTTC.

The chain has TRBV9 and TRBJ2-2, with 8 bases matching TRBD1. From germline, CDR1 is SGDLS and CDR2 YYNGEE. Trimming took 4 bases from V and 7 from J; bases not matched to a gene: 9. The CDR3 spans 15 residues. CDR3 nucleotides: TGTGCCAGCAGCCCAACAGGGGGAGGAGGCGGGGAGCTGTTTTTT. This sequence encodes CASSPTGGGGGELFF.

This sequence joins TRBV25-1 and TRBJ1-3; unclear D gene. Germline assignment: CDR1 MGHDK and CDR2 SYGVNS. The CDR3 runs 15 residues. Between the trimmed V and J ends, which lost 1 base and 0 bases, there was a span of 7 bases. Here the CDR3 DNA reads TGTGCCAGCAGTGAATCCGGGATCTCTGGAAACACCATATATTTT. Translated, it gives CASSESGISGNTIYF.

The chain employs TRBV7-3 and TRBJ2-3; possibly TRBD1 for D (5 bases). The CDR3 spans 13 residues. V gave up 5 bases and J gave up 0 bases, with 6 bases separating them. Germline lookup yields CDR1 SGHTA and CDR2 FQGTGA. CDR3 residues: CASSGASTDTQYF. CDR3 nucleotides: TGTGCCAGCAGCGGGGCTAGCACAGATACGCAGTATTTT.

This rearrangement joins TRBV13 to TRBJ1-1; D might be TRBD1 (6 bases). Trimming removed 5 bases from V and 1 base from J, with 17 bases in between. Per the germline V gene, CDR1 is PRHDT and CDR2 is FYEKMQ (reference sequence). This CDR3 is 16 amino acids long. CDR3 amino acids: CASSTRGGRGNTEAFF. CDR3 nucleotides: TGTGCCAGCAGCACCAGAGGCGGCAGGGGGAACACTGAAGCTTTCTTT.

The chain has TRBV5-6 and TRBJ1-1; TRBD1 aligns across 8 bases. The V segment lost 1 base and the J segment 8 bases; nucleotides outside the gene matches: 7. Germline V lookup: CDR1 SGHDT, CDR2 YYEEEE. There are 14 residues in the CDR3. CDR3: CASSLLVQGAEAFF. CDR3 DNA sequence: TGTGCCAGCAGCTTGTTGGTGCAGGGGGCGGAAGCTTTCTTT.

The chain has TRBV7-6 and TRBJ2-3, with 9 bases fitting TRBD2. V was clipped by 3 bases and J by 2 bases; unmatched bases: 6. Germline V gives CDR1 SGHVS, CDR2 FNYEAQ. The CDR3 is 16 residues long. CDR3 sequence reads: CASSFGLAGSTDTQYF. As DNA, the CDR3 is TGTGCCAGCAGCTTTGGTCTAGCGGGGTCCACAGATACGCAGTATTTT.

The count of this clone is one. Written as DNA, the CDR3 is TGTGCCAGCAGGGGGGCAGGGGGCAATCAGCCCCAGCATTTT. Translating it yields CASRGAGGNQPQHF. The rearrangement joins TRBV28 to TRBJ1-5; D perhaps matches TRBD1 (6 bases). Germline assignment: CDR1 MDHEN and CDR2 SYDVKM. CDR3 size: 14 residues. Trimming pared 6 bases from V and 2 bases from J, leaving 11 bases between.

The chain couples TRBV2 to TRBJ2-7; maybe TRBD1 (7 bases). The CDR3 extends over 15 amino acids. Looked up from germline, CDR1 is SNHLY and CDR2 is FYNNEI. Trimming removed 1 base at V and 1 base at J, with 11 bases between. CDR3 in DNA: TGTGCCAGCAGTGAAGGGAGGGGGCCTTCCTACGAGCAGTACTTC. Translating it yields CASSEGRGPSYEQYF.

The rearrangement uses TRBV5-4 and TRBJ2-3; D might be TRBD1 (5 bases). This CDR3 is built from 16 residues. The V end lost 0 bases, the J end lost 0 bases, and 11 bases lay between the germline ends. Germline V gene data show CDR1 as SGHNT and CDR2 as YYREEE (reference sequence). The CDR3 spells CASSLASRGSTDTQYF. Here the CDR3 DNA reads TGTGCCAGCAGCTTGGCCAGTAGGGGTAGCACAGATACGCAGTATTTT.

The gene calls are TRBV24-1 and TRBJ1-1; D gene unclear. Trimming pared 3 bases from V and 7 bases from J, leaving 11 bases between. The CDR3 is 13 amino acids. The germline CDR1 and CDR2 sequences are KGHDR and SFDVKD. This CDR3 is CATSDNRESEAFF. DNA for the CDR3: TGTGCCACCAGTGATAACCGGGAAAGTGAAGCTTTCTTT.

This clone occurred a few times. CDR3 DNA: TGTGCCAGCAGTTCGAGGGGAGGGAGGGAAAAACTGTTTTTT. It yields the protein CASSSRGGREKLFF. The chain joins TRBV6-5 to TRBJ1-4, with D perhaps TRBD1 (5 bases). The CDR3 is 14 residues long. Per germline, CDR1 MNHEY and CDR2 SVGAGI. The V gene lost 4 bases and the J gene lost 8 bases, with 14 bases spanning the gap.

This clone was observed a few times. V is TRBV28 and J is TRBJ2-3, with 7 bases that match TRBD2. This CDR3 has 14 amino acids. Germline V CDR1 and CDR2: MDHEN, SYDVKM. Trimming took 6 bases from V and 0 from J; bases not matched to a gene: 3. CDR3 protein: CASRGEGSTDTQYF. Written as DNA, the CDR3 is TGTGCCAGCAGGGGGGAGGGAAGCACAGATACGCAGTATTTT.

This clone has a single count. The chain has TRBV28 and TRBJ2-7; 9 bases match TRBD1. From germline, CDR1 is MDHEN and CDR2 SYDVKM. The CDR3 runs to 15 residues. Trimming took 5 bases from V and 3 from J; bases not matched to a gene: 8. The CDR3 sequence: CASSPRQGGVYEQYF. DNA of the CDR3: TGTGCCAGCAGTCCTCGACAGGGGGGGGTCTACGAGCAGTACTTC.